This T cell receptor beta chain was recorded in a study of T cell repertoires in cytomegalovirus infection. Broader study findings: HLA-C-restricted CMV clonotypes gave the most frequent clonotype in two of eight donors.

Germline V gene lookup returns CDR1 SNHLY and CDR2 FYNNEI. The CDR3 has 14 amino acids. V lost 1 base and J 8 bases, leaving 11 bases between the germline ends. A single record per CDR3 protein comes from TCRdb applying MiXCR to the reads. The data contain 69,000 or so distinct CDR3 sequences, 25% to 30% of them singletons. About this clonotype itself: The target antigen is unknown.

The chain joins TRBV2 to TRBJ1-4; a weak D match, TRBD1 (6 bases). The clonotype comes from a human donor in good health (CMV status not recorded). Some clones in this sample may be carry-over from other donors' samples. Sequencing used CD8+ T cells from cultured PBMCs, obtained from culture after CMV antigen stimulation. DNA of the CDR3: TGTGCCAGCAGTGAAGAACAGGGTGGGGAAAAACTGTTTTTT. Amino acids: CASSEEQGGEKLFF.